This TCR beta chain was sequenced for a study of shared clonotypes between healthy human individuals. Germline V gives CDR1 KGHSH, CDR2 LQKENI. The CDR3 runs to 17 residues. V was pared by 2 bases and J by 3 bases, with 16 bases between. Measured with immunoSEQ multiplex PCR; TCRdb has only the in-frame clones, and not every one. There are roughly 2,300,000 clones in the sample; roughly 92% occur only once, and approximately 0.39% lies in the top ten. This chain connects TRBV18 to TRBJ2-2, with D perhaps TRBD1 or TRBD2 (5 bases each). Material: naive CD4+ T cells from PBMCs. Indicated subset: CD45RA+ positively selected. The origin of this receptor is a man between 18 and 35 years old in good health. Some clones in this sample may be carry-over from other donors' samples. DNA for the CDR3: TGTGCCAGCTCACCAACGACGGGACGGGGTGACACCGGGGAGCTGTTTTTT. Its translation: CASSPTTGRGDTGELFF.